This T cell receptor (beta chain) is drawn from a study of beta chain features in type 1 diabetes. Study-wide results and caveats: Type 1 diabetes patients had TCRB CDR3s that were shorter (moderately but significantly so) in all four CD4+ subsets. PCR may have favored shorter templates equally in patients and controls.

Worth noting for this clone: No antigen is known for it.

CD4+ naive, central memory, regulatory and stem cell-like memory cells were sorted via CD45RO/CCR7/CD25/CD127/CD95/CD27. The CDR3 extends over 15 amino acids. The germline V gene encodes CDR1 SGHRS and CDR2 YFSETQ. The V end lost 2 bases, the J end lost 1 base, and 10 bases lay between the germline ends. The sequenced template was cDNA made from the entire isolated RNA. Profiled with immunoSEQ multiplex PCR; TCRdb holds only in-frame clones, not every one. The sample has some 250,000 clones, under 13% seen once. The chain joins TRBV5-1 to TRBJ2-4; D is uncertain. The sequenced sample consisted of naive CD4+ T cells from blood. This sequence was found in a young man with type 1 diabetes. The CDR3 reads CASSFGDAAKNIQYF. Written as DNA, the CDR3 is TGCGCCAGCAGCTTTGGAGATGCGGCCAAAAACATTCAGTACTTC. The complete variable domain, with remaining parts taken from reference TRBV5-1 and TRBJ2-4, reads KAGVTQTPRYLIKTRGQQVTLSCSPISGHRSVSWYQQTPGQGLQFLFEYFSETQRNKGNFPGRFSGRQFSNSRSEMNVSTLELGDSALYLCASSFGDAAKNIQYFGAGTRLSVL.